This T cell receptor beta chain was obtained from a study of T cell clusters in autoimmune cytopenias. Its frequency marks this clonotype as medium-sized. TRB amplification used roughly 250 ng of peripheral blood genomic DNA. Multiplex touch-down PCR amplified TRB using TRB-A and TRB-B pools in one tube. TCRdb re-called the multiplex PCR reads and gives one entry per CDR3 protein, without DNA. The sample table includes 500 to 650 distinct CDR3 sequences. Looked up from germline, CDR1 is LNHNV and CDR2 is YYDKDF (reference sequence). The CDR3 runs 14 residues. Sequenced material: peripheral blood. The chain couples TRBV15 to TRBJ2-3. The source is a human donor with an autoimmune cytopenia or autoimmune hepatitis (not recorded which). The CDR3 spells CATSRTRGADTQYF.